The rows below give T cell receptor beta chains drawn from one sample of a study of blood T cells in healthy people across ages. TCRdb reanalysed the 5' RACE reads using MiXCR and keeps one entry per CDR3 protein. The repertoire consists of more than 650,000 distinct CDR3 sequences, with about a fifth occurring once and the leading ten covering around a fifth. The specimen sequenced was blood. The receptors were sampled from a man aged 70 or older in good health. Each CDR3 is given with its conserved first and last residue. The D gene is left open where the match is weak. Clone size is shown for a subset of rows, as once, few, many or a class of expanded clone.

D: NA
size: NA
J: TRBJ1-1
V: TRBV9
CDR3: CASSAPSSSPEAFF
DNA: TGTGCCAGCAGCGCCCCATCTAGTTCCCCTGAAGCTTTCTTT

D: NA
size: NA
J: TRBJ2-3
V: TRBV6-1
CDR3: CASIEGSGTDTQYF
DNA: TGTGCCAGCATTGAGGGGAGTGGCACAGATACGCAGTATTTT

D: TRBD1
size: NA
J: TRBJ2-2
V: TRBV5-1
CDR3: CASSGTGGTYTGELFF
DNA: TGCGCCAGCAGCGGAACAGGGGGCACGTACACCGGGGAGCTGTTTTTT

D: NA
size: few
J: TRBJ2-3
V: TRBV12-3/TRBV12-4
CDR3: CASSLVARGTQQYF
DNA: TGTGCCAGCAGTTTGGTGGCCCGGGGAACGCAGCAGTATTTT

D: NA
size: few
J: TRBJ1-2
V: TRBV7-9
CDR3: CASSLTRPAYNYGYTF
DNA: TGTGCCAGCAGCTTAACTCGGCCAGCCTATAACTATGGCTACACCTTC

D: NA
size: NA
J: TRBJ2-1
V: TRBV7-2
CDR3: CASSAHNPSVPNEQFF
DNA: TGTGCCAGCAGCGCCCATAACCCCTCTGTCCCCAATGAGCAGTTCTTC

D: NA
size: NA
J: TRBJ1-1
V: TRBV6-5
CDR3: CVSSYAGTPNTEAFF
DNA: TGTGTCAGCAGTTACGCCGGGACACCTAACACTGAAGCTTTCTTT

D: NA
size: NA
J: TRBJ2-3
V: TRBV12-3/TRBV12-4
CDR3: CASKCGKGTDMQYF
DNA: TGTGCCAGCAAATGCGGCAAGGGAACAGATATGCAGTATTTT

D: TRBD1
size: few
J: TRBJ1-2
V: TRBV27
CDR3: CASSSPDRGYGYTF
DNA: TGTGCCAGCAGTTCCCCGGACAGGGGGTATGGCTACACCTTC

D: TRBD2
size: few
J: TRBJ2-1
V: TRBV3-1
CDR3: CASSQEGLRLDEQFF
DNA: TGTGCCAGCAGCCAAGAGGGACTAAGGCTAGATGAGCAGTTCTTC

D: NA
size: many
J: TRBJ2-3
V: TRBV29-1
CDR3: CSSLEGDTQYF
DNA: TGCAGCAGCCTCGAAGGGGATACGCAGTATTTT

D: NA
size: NA
J: TRBJ2-3
V: TRBV12-3/TRBV12-4
CDR3: CASSEGLRTDTQYF
DNA: TGTGCCAGCAGCGAAGGGTTGAGGACAGATACGCAGTATTTT

D: NA
size: few
J: TRBJ2-2
V: TRBV28
CDR3: CASTWATGELFF
DNA: TGTGCCAGCACTTGGGCGACCGGGGAGCTGTTTTTT

D: NA
size: few
J: TRBJ2-7
V: TRBV7-9
CDR3: CASSLDFSSDEQYF
DNA: TGTGCCAGCAGCTTAGATTTTAGTAGTGACGAGCAGTACTTC

D: NA
size: few
J: TRBJ1-2
V: TRBV6-5
CDR3: CASSYSTKFGYTF
DNA: TGTGCCAGCAGTTACTCGACGAAGTTCGGCTACACCTTC

D: NA
size: once
J: TRBJ2-7
V: TRBV6-2/TRBV6-3
CDR3: CASSYSIVEQYF
DNA: TGTGCCAGCAGTTACTCGATTGTCGAGCAGTACTTC

D: TRBD1
size: NA
J: TRBJ1-5
V: TRBV10-3
CDR3: CAISESHRGGNQPQHF
DNA: TGTGCCATCAGTGAGTCGCACAGGGGAGGGAATCAGCCCCAGCATTTT

D: NA
size: NA
J: TRBJ1-4
V: TRBV6-2/TRBV6-3
CDR3: CASSPRRGDANEKLFF
DNA: TGTGCCAGCAGCCCCCGGAGGGGGGACGCTAATGAAAAACTGTTTTTT

D: NA
size: NA
J: TRBJ2-7
V: TRBV5-1
CDR3: CANSSSYEQYF
DNA: TGCGCCAACAGCTCCTCCTACGAGCAGTACTTC

D: TRBD1
size: few
J: TRBJ2-1
V: TRBV7-2
CDR3: CASSPDRGTHNEQFF
DNA: TGTGCCAGCAGCCCAGACAGGGGAACCCACAATGAGCAGTTCTTC

D: NA
size: few
J: TRBJ2-3
V: TRBV12-3/TRBV12-4
CDR3: CASSLGGVRSGTQYF
DNA: TGTGCCAGCAGTTTAGGGGGAGTTCGGTCTGGTACGCAGTATTTT

D: NA
size: few
J: TRBJ1-2
V: TRBV7-9
CDR3: CASSQQGHYGYTF
DNA: TGTGCCAGCAGCCAACAGGGCCACTATGGCTACACCTTC

D: TRBD1
size: few
J: TRBJ1-4
V: TRBV12-3/TRBV12-4
CDR3: CASSPSGTGNEKLFF
DNA: TGTGCCAGCAGTCCCTCCGGGACAGGGAATGAAAAACTGTTTTTT

D: NA
size: NA
J: TRBJ2-1
V: TRBV6-1
CDR3: CASTSTFMTCNEQFF
DNA: TGTGCCAGCACTTCCACTTTTATGACCTGCAATGAGCAGTTCTTC

D: NA
size: NA
J: TRBJ1-5
V: TRBV6-2/TRBV6-3
CDR3: CASRPGGYSNQPQHF
DNA: TGTGCCAGCAGGCCCGGGGGCTATAGCAATCAGCCCCAGCATTTT

D: TRBD1
size: NA
J: TRBJ2-7
V: TRBV28
CDR3: CGTGTGEYEQYF
DNA: TGTGGGACCGGGACAGGGGAATACGAGCAGTACTTC

D: NA
size: NA
J: TRBJ2-1
V: TRBV7-8
CDR3: CASSISSLSYNEQFF
DNA: TGTGCCAGCAGCATTAGCAGCCTTTCCTACAATGAGCAGTTCTTC

D: NA
size: NA
J: TRBJ2-5
V: TRBV20-1
CDR3: CSARELNGTSEETQYF
DNA: TGCAGTGCTAGAGAATTAAATGGGACATCCGAAGAGACCCAGTACTTC

D: NA
size: NA
J: TRBJ2-1
V: TRBV7-2
CDR3: CASSLVSGHNEQFF
DNA: TGTGCCAGCAGCTTAGTCTCGGGACACAATGAGCAGTTCTTC

D: NA
size: many
J: TRBJ1-1
V: TRBV29-1
CDR3: CSVSPGHQVSF
DNA: TGCAGCGTCTCCCCGGGACACCAAGTTTCCTTT

D: NA
size: NA
J: TRBJ2-5
V: TRBV10-3
CDR3: CAISEGARQETQYF
DNA: TGTGCCATCAGTGAGGGAGCGCGCCAAGAGACCCAGTACTTC

D: TRBD2
size: NA
J: TRBJ2-4
V: TRBV4-1
CDR3: CASSHELAGGPPAKNIQYF
DNA: TGCGCCAGCAGCCACGAACTAGCGGGGGGCCCTCCGGCCAAAAACATTCAGTACTTC

D: TRBD1
size: few
J: TRBJ2-5
V: TRBV2
CDR3: CASSPRDRVVEETQYF
DNA: TGTGCCAGCAGCCCCCGGGACAGGGTGGTGGAAGAGACCCAGTACTTC

D: TRBD2
size: NA
J: TRBJ2-3
V: TRBV20-1
CDR3: CSARESRGGAYTQYF
DNA: TGCAGTGCTAGAGAGTCTCGCGGGGGGGCTTATACGCAGTATTTT

D: TRBD2
size: NA
J: TRBJ2-4
V: TRBV28
CDR3: CASLGGVYWDIQYF
DNA: TGTGCCAGCTTGGGAGGGGTATACTGGGACATTCAGTACTTC

D: TRBD2
size: NA
J: TRBJ2-1
V: TRBV28
CDR3: CASSLWEAGTRNNEQFF
DNA: TGTGCCAGCAGTTTATGGGAAGCCGGGACTAGAAACAATGAGCAGTTCTTC

D: NA
size: few
J: TRBJ1-4
V: TRBV20-1
CDR3: CSAPSEGSTNEKLFF
DNA: TGCAGTGCCCCCAGCGAAGGGTCAACTAATGAAAAACTGTTTTTT

D: TRBD1
size: NA
J: TRBJ1-4
V: TRBV2
CDR3: CASRRTGGAEKLFF
DNA: TGTGCCAGCAGGAGGACAGGGGGCGCAGAAAAACTGTTTTTT